This record looks at one T cell receptor beta chain sequence and its context. The antigen it recognizes is unknown. Qualities for individual bases were not recorded, and no much larger clone is one base off. The run used an Illumina HiSeq 1500. TCRdb reran the public reads through fastp at Q25 and MiXCR, keeping productive beta chains. CDR3 protein sequences are deduplicated, and each keeps its most common genes and DNA. This sample holds around 440,000 distinct CDR3 sequences; around 11% were observed only once. About 10% of the sample is in the top ten clones. These data belong to a study of T cell repertoires in cytomegalovirus infection (dated 2019 in TCRdb). Regarding the research as a whole: Donor HLA type was relevant to the analysis, as public TCR beta signatures indicated carriage of CMV infection together with the matching HLA type. Study-wide conclusions, independent of this receptor: In both this cohort and an independent cohort of under 450 donors, the cumulative frequency of public TCR beta family members distinguished carriers of CMV infection plus the relevant HLA type. In the ex vivo response, HLA-C-restricted CMV-specific TCR beta clonotypes were dominant, and in two of eight donors the single most frequent clonotype came from this HLA-C-restricted group.

The sequence was collected from a human donor in good health (CMV status not recorded). Some clones in this sample may be carry-over from other donors' samples. Material: PBMCs.

The CDR3 protein is CSAGGYDYEQYF. The nucleotide sequence is TGCAGTGCGGGGGGCTATGACTACGAGCAGTACTTC. The sequence is built from TRBV20-1 and TRBJ2-7; the D gene assignment is perhaps TRBD1 or TRBD2, with each matching 6 bases. The CDR3 spans 12 residues, from the cysteine through the phenylalanine. The CDR3 DNA has 36 bases and is translated from base 1. Trimming at the junction amounts to 6 bases on V and 3 bases on J, and the germline ends lie 12 bases apart. CDR1 and CDR2, looked up from the germline V gene (reference sequence), are DFQATT and SNEGSKA.